This T cell receptor beta chain was documented in a study of beta chain features in type 1 diabetes (dated by TCRdb to the late 2010s). For the study in its entirety: Mean age, gender distribution, total cell number and subset yield did not differ between patients and healthy donors. Across all samples, fewer than 130 million sorted cells were examined, and cell number per subset correlated strongly with RNA yield. In the study, recently diagnosed type 1 diabetes patients and matched healthy donors were compared on the TCRB repertoires of their sorted circulating CD4+ T cell subsets. Regulatory and stem cell-like memory subsets were isolated from only 8 patients and about eight healthy donors, whereas naive and central memory subsets came from all 30 or so donors. What the authors observed across the whole study: HLA sub-analyses involved small numbers of individuals, so any influence of HLA type on TCRB rearrangement remained unresolved. Patients with type 1 diabetes made fewer insertions and deleted more nucleotides at VDJ recombination sites, implying thymic rearrangement abnormalities. In all four CD4+ subsets, TCRB CDR3 length was moderately but significantly shorter in type 1 diabetes patients. Because cDNA was sequenced instead of genomic DNA, activated cells with high expression could be over-represented, although the groups did not differ in activation or CD3 levels. Naive, central memory and regulatory TCRB repertoires appeared to be more similar among patients than among healthy donors. Shorter templates might have been favored by PCR, but patient and control samples were amplified and corrected together, so both groups would have been affected equally by any skew.

The High Capacity cDNA Reverse Transcription Kit was used to reverse transcribe all of the isolated RNA, meaning that expressed TCRB transcripts were what got sequenced. Deep immunoSEQ sequencing was applied to naive, central memory and regulatory T cell samples, giving an average of about 3.4 million total reads per sample. After sorted cells were lysed in RLT buffer, RNA was extracted with DNase-treated RNeasy Micro or Mini kits, with the choice depending on cell number. To prevent cross-contamination, each cell subset was processed individually, whereas patient and healthy donor samples were processed jointly. TCRB sequences were amplified from cDNA with the immunoSEQ multiplex PCR, producing 87-bp fragments spanning the CDR3 region. The amplicons were sequenced using the Illumina HiSeq platform. The authors processed their data as follows. PCR bias was computationally corrected using synthetic template baselines, reads within Hamming distance 2 were collapsed, and singletons that could not be merged were discarded. Reads were aligned to IMGT to assign V, D and J genes, CDR3 length, and insertions or deletions at six rearrangement sites. Clonotype counts were normalized to sorted cell number within each subset before computing true diversity and Gini coefficients with the tcR R package. The overlap coefficient, calculated on TCRB nucleotide sequences, was used to quantify repertoire sharing. Out-of-frame TCRB sequences from naive cells were analyzed to stand in for the pre-selection repertoire. Held by TCRdb, this immuneACCESS table contains in-frame sequences only and omits some clones. Under half of the omission traces to an unresolved V gene where checked; the cause of the rest is unknown. V and J calls and clone size are those listed in that table; D and trimming were worked out from the DNA. The sample contains hundreds of thousands of clones, around a sixth of them found a single time. The top ten hold 0.07% to 0.095% of the sample.

Each donor gave one peripheral blood draw, averaging approximately 0.12 L, which was collected into heparinised tubes. A BD FACSAria II was used to sort naive, central memory, regulatory and stem cell-like memory CD4+ T cells with a panel that included CD45RO, CCR7, CD25, CD127, CD95 and CD27. Purity was above 98% for every sorted population. PBMCs were separated immediately by Lymphoprep density gradient centrifugation and were stained directly, without being cultured. So that batch effects would be minimized, each experiment stained and sorted samples in pairs, pairing one healthy donor with one patient. In regard to this clone: Its antigen remains undetermined. Per-base quality was not reported, and no clone a single base away is much larger than it.

CDR1 and CDR2, looked up from the germline V gene, are SGHTA and FQGNSA. The germline ends are 10 bases apart after V is trimmed by 1 base and J by 4 bases. Its CDR3 holds 14 amino acids, cysteine through phenylalanine. Just the 42-base CDR3 DNA is kept, in frame starting at base 1. Sample: naive CD4+ T cells from blood. The cell subset or site label, as the study defines it: true naive CD4+ T cells. The chain couples TRBV7-2 to TRBJ1-2; the D segment could be TRBD1, given 5 matching bases. The source of this sequence is a man between 18 and 35 years old in good health. The CDR3 protein: CASSLGREGYGYTF. The nucleotide sequence is TGTGCCAGCAGCTTAGGCAGGGAGGGCTATGGCTACACCTTC.